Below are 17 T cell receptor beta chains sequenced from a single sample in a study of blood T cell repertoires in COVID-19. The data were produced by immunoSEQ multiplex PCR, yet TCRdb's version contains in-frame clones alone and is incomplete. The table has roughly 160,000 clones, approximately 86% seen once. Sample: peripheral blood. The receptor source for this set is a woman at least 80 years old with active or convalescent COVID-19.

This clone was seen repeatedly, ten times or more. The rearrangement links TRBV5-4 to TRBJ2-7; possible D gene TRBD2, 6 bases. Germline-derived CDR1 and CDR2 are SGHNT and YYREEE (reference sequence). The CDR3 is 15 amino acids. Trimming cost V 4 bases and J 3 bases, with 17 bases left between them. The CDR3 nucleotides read TGTGCCAGCAGCCCCGGAGGGGCGGCGGGCTACGAGCAGTACTTC. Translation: CASSPGGAAGYEQYF.

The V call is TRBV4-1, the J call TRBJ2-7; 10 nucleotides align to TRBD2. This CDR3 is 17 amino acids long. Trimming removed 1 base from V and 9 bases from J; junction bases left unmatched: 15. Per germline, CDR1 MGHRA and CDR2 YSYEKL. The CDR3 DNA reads TGCGCCAGCAGCCAAGCCCCGGGGGGAGCGGGAGGGTGGCGGCAGTACTTC. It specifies CASSQAPGGAGGWRQYF.

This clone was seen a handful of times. As DNA, the CDR3 is TGCGCCAGCAGTCCCCGTTCCGGGGTAGGAACTGAAGCTTTCTTT. This sequence encodes CASSPRSGVGTEAFF. The chain links TRBV4-1 to TRBJ1-1; D not certain. This CDR3 is built from 15 residues. Germline assignment: CDR1 MGHRA and CDR2 YSYEKL. Trimming cost V 6 bases and J 5 bases, with 19 bases left between them.

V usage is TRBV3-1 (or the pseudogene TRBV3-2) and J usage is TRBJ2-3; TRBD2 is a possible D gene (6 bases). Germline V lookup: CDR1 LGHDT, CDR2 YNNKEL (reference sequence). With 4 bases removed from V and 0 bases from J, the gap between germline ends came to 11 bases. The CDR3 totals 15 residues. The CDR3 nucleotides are TGTGCCAGCAGCCTAAGCGGGCCCAGCACAGATACGCAGTATTTT. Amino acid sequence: CASSLSGPSTDTQYF.

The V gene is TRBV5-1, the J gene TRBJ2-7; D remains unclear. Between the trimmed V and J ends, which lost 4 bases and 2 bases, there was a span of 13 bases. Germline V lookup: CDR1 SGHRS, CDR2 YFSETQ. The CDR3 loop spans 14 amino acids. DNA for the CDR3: TGCGCCAGCAGCCCTAACAGTGGCACCTACGAGCAGTACTTC. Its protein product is CASSPNSGTYEQYF.

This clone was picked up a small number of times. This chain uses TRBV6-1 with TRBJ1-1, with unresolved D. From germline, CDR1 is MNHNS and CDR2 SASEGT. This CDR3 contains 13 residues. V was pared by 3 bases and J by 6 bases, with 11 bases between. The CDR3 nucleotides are TGTGCCAGCAGTGATCCTTTGGAGCCTGAAGCTTTCTTT. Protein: CASSDPLEPEAFF.

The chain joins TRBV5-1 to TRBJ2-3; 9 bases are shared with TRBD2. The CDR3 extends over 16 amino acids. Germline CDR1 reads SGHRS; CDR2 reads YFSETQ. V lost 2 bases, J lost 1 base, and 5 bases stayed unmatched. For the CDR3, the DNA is TGCGCCAGCAGCTTTTTAATAGCGGGAGGCACAGATACGCAGTATTTT. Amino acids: CASSFLIAGGTDTQYF.

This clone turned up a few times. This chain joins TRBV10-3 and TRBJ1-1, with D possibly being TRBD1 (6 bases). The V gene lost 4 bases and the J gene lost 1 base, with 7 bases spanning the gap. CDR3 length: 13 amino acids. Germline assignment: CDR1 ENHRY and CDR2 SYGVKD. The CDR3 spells CAISVTGNTEAFF. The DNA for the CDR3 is TGTGCCATCAGTGTGACAGGGAACACTGAAGCTTTCTTT.

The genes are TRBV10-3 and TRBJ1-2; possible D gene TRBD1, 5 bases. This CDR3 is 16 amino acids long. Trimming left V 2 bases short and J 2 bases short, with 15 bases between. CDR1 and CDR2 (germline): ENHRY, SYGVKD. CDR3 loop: CAISEGARDNNYGYTF. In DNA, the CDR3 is TGTGCCATCAGTGAGGGGGCGCGGGATAACAACTATGGCTACACCTTC.

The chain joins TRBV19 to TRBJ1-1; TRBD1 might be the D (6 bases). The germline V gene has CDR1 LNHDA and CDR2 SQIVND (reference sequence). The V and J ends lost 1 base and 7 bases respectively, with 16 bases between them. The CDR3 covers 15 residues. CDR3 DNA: TGTGCCAGTAGTATAGGCGGGGGGGCCGGAAGTGAAGCTTTCTTT. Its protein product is CASSIGGGAGSEAFF.

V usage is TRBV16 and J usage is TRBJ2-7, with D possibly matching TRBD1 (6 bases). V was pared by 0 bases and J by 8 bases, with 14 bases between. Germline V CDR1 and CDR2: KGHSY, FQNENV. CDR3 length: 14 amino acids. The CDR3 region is CASSQSVQGIQQYF. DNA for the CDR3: TGTGCCAGCAGCCAATCGGTGCAGGGGATCCAGCAGTACTTC.

The CDR3 reads CASSGDRGRLVGYSNQPQHF. The CDR3 bases are TGTGCCAGCAGTGGCGACAGGGGGCGTTTGGTCGGATATAGCAATCAGCCCCAGCATTTT. V and J are TRBV6-1 and TRBJ1-5; the match to TRBD1 covers 10 bases. The CDR3 length is 20 residues. The V segment lost 4 bases and the J segment 0 bases; nucleotides outside the gene matches: 15. Germline V gives CDR1 MNHNS, CDR2 SASEGT.

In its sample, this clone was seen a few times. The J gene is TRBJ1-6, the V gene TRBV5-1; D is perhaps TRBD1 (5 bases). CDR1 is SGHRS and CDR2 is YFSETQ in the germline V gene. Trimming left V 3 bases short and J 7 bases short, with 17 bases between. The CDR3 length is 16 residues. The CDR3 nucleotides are TGCGCCAGCAGCTCCCTCGGGGTGGGGGGGAATTCACCCCTCCACTTT. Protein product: CASSSLGVGGNSPLHF.

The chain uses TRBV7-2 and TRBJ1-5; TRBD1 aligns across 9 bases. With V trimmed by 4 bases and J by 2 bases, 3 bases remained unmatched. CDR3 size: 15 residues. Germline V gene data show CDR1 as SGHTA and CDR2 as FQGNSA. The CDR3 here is CASSSRTGGNQPQHF. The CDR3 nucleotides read TGTGCCAGCAGCTCACGGACAGGGGGCAATCAGCCCCAGCATTTT. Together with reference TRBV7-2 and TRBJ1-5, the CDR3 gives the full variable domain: GAGVSQSPSNKVTEKGKDVELRCDPISGHTALYWYRQSLGQGLEFLIYFQGNSAPDKSGLPSDRFSAERTGGSVSTLTIQRTQQEDSAVYLCASSSRTGGNQPQHFGDGTRLSIL.

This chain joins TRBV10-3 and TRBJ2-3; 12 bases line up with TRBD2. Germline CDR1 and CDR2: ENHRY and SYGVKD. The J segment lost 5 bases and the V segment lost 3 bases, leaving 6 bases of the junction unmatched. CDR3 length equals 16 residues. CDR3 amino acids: CAISDRTSGEVDTQYF. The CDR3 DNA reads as TGTGCCATCAGTGACCGGACTAGCGGGGAGGTAGATACGCAGTATTTT.

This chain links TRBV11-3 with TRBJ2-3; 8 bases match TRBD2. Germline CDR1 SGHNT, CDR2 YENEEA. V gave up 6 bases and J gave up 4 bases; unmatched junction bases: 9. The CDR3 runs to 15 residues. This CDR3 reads CASSRRGAGADTQYF. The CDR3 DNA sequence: TGTGCCAGCAGTCGTAGGGGAGCGGGAGCAGATACGCAGTATTTT.

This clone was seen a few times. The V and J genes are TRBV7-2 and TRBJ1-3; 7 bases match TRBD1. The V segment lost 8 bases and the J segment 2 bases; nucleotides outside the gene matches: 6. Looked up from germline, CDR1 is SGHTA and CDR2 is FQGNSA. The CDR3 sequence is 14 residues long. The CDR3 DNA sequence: TGTGCCAGCCGACAGGGTGTGACTGGAAACACCATATATTTT. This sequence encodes CASRQGVTGNTIYF.